The T cell receptor (beta chain) under discussion was sequenced for a study of shared clonotypes between healthy human individuals. About the study: The study drew on two women and three men aged 18 to 49 as donors. Per donor, three plates held CD4 naive cells, three held CD4 memory, two held CD8 naive and one held CD8 memory.

Sorted-subset replicate PCRs used about 0.2 ug of genomic DNA. This amount corresponded to some 30,000 T cell genomes. The data were produced by immunoSEQ multiplex PCR, yet TCRdb's version contains in-frame clones alone and is incomplete. Here the sample spans millions of clones, about 95% being singletons. CD45RO negativity and positive selection for CCR7 defined naive CD8 cells, a population that excluded terminally differentiated effector memory CD45RA+ cells. The donors were adults (healthy and HIV-negative) with no recent acute infections or vaccinations. The CDR3 spans 15 residues. The V and J ends lost 4 bases and 2 bases, in that order; junction bases with no gene match: 3. CDR1 and CDR2 from the germline V gene are LGHNT and FRNRAP.

The sample taken for sequencing was naive CD8+ T cells sorted from blood. This rearrangement joins TRBV12-5 to TRBJ2-5; TRBD2 matches 11 bases. The receptor was derived from a young man in good health. The DNA of the CDR3 is TGTGCTAGTGGTTCCGGACTAGCGGGTCAAGAGACCCAGTACTTC. Translating it yields CASGSGLAGQETQYF.